This TCR beta chain was identified during a study of control samples from healthy donors and cancer patients. Profiling relied on immunoSEQ multiplex PCR, and the TCRdb table lists in-frame clones only, not all of them. The sample lists roughly 80,000 clones; 80% to 95% were seen once. Germline assignment: CDR1 SGHTA and CDR2 FQGNSA. V gave up 1 base and J gave up 6 bases, with 12 bases separating them. The CDR3 has 14 amino acids. The sample was blood. The clonotype originates from a woman aged 60 to 75 in good health. The chain recombines TRBV7-2 with TRBJ1-2; D is perhaps TRBD1 (5 bases). The CDR3 sequence: CASSLGGTIDGYTF. CDR3 nucleotides: TGTGCCAGCAGCTTAGGGGGCACAATAGATGGCTACACCTTC.